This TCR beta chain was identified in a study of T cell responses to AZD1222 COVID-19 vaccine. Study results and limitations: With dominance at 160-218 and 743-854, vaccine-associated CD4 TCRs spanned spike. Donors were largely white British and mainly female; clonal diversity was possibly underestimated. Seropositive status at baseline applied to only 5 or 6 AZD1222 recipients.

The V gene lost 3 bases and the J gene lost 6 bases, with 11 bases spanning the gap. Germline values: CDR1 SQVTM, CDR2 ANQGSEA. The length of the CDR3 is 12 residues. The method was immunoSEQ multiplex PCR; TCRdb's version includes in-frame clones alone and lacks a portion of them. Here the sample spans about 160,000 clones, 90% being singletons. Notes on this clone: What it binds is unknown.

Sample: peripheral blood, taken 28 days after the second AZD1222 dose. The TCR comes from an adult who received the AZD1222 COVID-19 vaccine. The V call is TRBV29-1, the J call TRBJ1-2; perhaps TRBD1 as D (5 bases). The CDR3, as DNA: TGCAGCGTTGATACCAGGGACGATGGCTACACCTTC. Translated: CSVDTRDDGYTF.